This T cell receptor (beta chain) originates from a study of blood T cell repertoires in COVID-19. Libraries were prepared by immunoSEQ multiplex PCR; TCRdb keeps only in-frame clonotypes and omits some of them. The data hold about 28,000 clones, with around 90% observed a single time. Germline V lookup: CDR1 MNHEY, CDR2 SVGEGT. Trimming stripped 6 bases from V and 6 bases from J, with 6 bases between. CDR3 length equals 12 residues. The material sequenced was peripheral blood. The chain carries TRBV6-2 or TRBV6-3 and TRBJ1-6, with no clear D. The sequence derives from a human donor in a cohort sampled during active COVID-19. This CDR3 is CASSSLNSPLHF. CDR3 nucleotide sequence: TGTGCCAGCAGCTCTCTTAATTCACCCCTCCACTTT.